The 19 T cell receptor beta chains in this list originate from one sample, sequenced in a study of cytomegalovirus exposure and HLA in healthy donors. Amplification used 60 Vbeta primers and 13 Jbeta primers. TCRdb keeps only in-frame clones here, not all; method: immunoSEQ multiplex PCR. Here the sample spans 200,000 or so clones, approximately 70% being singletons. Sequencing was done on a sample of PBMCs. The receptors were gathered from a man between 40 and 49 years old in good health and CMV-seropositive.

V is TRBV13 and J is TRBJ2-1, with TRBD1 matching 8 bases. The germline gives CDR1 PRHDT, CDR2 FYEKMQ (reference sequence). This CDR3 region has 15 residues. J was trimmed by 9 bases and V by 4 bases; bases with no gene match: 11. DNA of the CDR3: TGTGCCAGCAGCTCCACGAACAGGGGGGAGGCTGAGCAGTTCTTC. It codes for CASSSTNRGEAEQFF.

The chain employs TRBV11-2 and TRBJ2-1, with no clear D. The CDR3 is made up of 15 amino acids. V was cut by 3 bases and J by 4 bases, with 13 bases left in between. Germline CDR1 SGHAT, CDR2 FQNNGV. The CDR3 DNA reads TGTGCCAGCAGCTTGGAACAGCCAAAATACAATGAGCAGTTCTTC. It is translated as CASSLEQPKYNEQFF.

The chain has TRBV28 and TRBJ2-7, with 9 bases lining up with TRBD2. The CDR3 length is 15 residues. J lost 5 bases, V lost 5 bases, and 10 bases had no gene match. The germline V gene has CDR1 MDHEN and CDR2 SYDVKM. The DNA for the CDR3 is TGTGCCAGCAGTGTCGAGCGGGGGGCGGTGGACGAGCAGTACTTC. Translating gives CASSVERGAVDEQYF.

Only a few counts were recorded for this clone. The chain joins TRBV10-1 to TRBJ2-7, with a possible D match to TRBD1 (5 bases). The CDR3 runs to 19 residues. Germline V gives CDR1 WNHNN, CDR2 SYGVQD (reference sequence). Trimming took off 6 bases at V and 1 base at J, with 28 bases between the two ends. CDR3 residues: CASSPGHYGPVKVSYEQYF. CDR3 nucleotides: TGCGCCAGCAGCCCCGGACATTACGGACCCGTGAAAGTATCCTACGAGCAGTACTTC.

CDR3 in amino acids: CAALGANVLTF. CDR3 sequence (DNA): TGTGCAGCTTTGGGGGCCAACGTCCTGACTTTC. The chain employs TRBV7-9 and TRBJ2-6; D remains unclear. The CDR3 consists of 11 residues. Germline V gives CDR1 SEHNR, CDR2 FQNEAQ (reference sequence).

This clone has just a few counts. The CDR3 protein is CSVLFQGVGYTF. The CDR3 nucleotides are TGCAGCGTTCTCTTCCAGGGCGTAGGCTACACCTTC. The rearrangement joins TRBV29-1 to TRBJ1-2, with a weak D call TRBD1 (5 bases). V was trimmed by 5 bases and J by 8 bases, leaving 15 bases between them. The CDR3 has 12 amino acids. Looked up from germline, CDR1 is SQVTM and CDR2 is ANQGSEA.

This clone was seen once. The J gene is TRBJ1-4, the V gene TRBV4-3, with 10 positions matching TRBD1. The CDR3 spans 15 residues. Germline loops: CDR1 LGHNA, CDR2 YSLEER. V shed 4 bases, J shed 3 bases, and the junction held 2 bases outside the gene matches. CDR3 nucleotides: TGCGCCAGCAGCCCAGGACAGGGGGCTAATGAAAAACTGTTTTTT. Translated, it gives CASSPGQGANEKLFF.

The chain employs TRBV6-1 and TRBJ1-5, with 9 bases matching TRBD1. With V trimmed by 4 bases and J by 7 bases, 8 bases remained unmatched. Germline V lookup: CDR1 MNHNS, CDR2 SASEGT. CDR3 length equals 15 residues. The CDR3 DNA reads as TGTGCCAGCAGTGTAGACAGGGGGTTCTCCCAGCCCCAGCATTTT. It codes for CASSVDRGFSQPQHF.

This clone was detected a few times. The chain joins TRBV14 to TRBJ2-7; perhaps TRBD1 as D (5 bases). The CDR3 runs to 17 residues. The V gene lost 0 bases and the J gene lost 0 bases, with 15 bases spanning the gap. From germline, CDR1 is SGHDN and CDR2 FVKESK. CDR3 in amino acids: CASSQDLSPGYSYEQYF. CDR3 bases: TGTGCCAGCAGCCAAGATCTTAGTCCAGGGTACTCCTACGAGCAGTACTTC.

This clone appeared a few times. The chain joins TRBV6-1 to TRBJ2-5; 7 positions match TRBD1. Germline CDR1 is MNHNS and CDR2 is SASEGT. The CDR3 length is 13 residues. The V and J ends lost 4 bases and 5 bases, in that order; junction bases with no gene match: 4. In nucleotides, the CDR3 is TGTGCCAGCAGTGTCAGGGGGTCGGAGACCCAGTACTTC. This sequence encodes CASSVRGSETQYF.

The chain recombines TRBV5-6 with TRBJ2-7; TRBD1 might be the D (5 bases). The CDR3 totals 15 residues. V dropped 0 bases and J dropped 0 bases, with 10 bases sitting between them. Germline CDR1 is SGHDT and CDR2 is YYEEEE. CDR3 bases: TGTGCCAGCAGCTTGGTTAGGGGAACCTCCTACGAGCAGTACTTC. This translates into CASSLVRGTSYEQYF.

DNA of the CDR3: TGTGCCAGCAGTCTAGCGGGGGGGCTTTACGAGCAGTACTTC. Protein product: CASSLAGGLYEQYF. J is TRBJ2-7 and V is TRBV6-6, with TRBD2 matching 12 bases. The junction had 3 bases not matched to a gene; V was cut back by 5 bases and J by 4 bases. The CDR3 contains 14 residues. Germline V gene data show CDR1 as MNHNY and CDR2 as SVGAGI (reference sequence).

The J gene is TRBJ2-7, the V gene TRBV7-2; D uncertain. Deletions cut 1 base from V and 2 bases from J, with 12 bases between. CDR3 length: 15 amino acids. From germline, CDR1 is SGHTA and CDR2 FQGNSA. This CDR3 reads CASSLVTESPYEQYF. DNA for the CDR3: TGTGCCAGCAGCTTAGTTACCGAGTCCCCCTACGAGCAGTACTTC.

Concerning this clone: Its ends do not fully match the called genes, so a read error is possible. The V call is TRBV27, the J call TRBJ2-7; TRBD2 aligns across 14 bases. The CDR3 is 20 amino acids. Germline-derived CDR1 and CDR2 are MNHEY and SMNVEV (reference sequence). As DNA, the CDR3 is TGTGCCAGCAGTGTCTACCCCCCGGGACTAGCGGGGGCAGGTTCCTACGGGCAGTACTTC. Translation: CASSVYPPGLAGAGSYGQYF.

The CDR3 region is CASSLREGVYGYTF. The CDR3 coding sequence is TGTGCCAGCAGCCTTAGGGAGGGGGTTTATGGCTACACCTTC. V is TRBV27 and J is TRBJ1-2; a weak D match, TRBD1 (6 bases). Trimming left V 6 bases short and J 5 bases short, with 16 bases between. Germline loops: CDR1 MNHEY, CDR2 SMNVEV (reference sequence). The length of the CDR3 is 14 residues.

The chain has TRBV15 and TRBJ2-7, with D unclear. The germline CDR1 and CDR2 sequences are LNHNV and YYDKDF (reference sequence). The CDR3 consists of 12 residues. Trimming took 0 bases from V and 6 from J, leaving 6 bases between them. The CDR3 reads CATSRDWSEQYF. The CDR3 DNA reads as TGTGCCACCAGCAGAGATTGGAGCGAGCAGTACTTC.

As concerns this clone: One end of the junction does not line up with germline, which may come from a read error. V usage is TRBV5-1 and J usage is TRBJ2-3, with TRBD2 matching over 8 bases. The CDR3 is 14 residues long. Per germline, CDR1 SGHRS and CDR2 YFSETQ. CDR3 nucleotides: TGCGCCAGCAGCTTGGGGACTAGCAGAGATACGCAGTATTTT. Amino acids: CASSLGTSRDTQYF.

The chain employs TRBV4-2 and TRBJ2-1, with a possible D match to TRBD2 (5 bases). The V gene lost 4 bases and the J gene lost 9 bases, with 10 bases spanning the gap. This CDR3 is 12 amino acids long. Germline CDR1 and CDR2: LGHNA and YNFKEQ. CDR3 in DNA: TGTGCCAGCAGCCGATCGGGGTTTGAGCAGTTCTTC. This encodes CASSRSGFEQFF.

The CDR3 loop reads CASSLFPRDTQYF. The CDR3 coding sequence is TGTGCCAGCAGCCTATTTCCCAGGGATACGCAGTATTTT. The chain links TRBV7-2 to TRBJ2-3; D gene ambiguous. Germline-derived CDR1 and CDR2 are SGHTA and FQGNSA. Trimming cost V 5 bases and J 6 bases, with 12 bases left between them. CDR3 length: 13 amino acids. Based on the CDR3 plus reference TRBV7-2 and TRBJ2-3, the full variable domain is GAGVSQSPSNKVTEKGKDVELRCDPISGHTALYWYRQSLGQGLEFLIYFQGNSAPDKSGLPSDRFSAERTGGSVSTLTIQRTQQEDSAVYLCASSLFPRDTQYFGPGTRLTVL.